The T cell receptor beta chain described here comes from a study of OX40 agonist ivuxolimab in advanced cancers. About the research overall: A history of anti-PD-1, anti-PD-L1 or anti-CTLA-4 therapy was acceptable, and over 35% had some. Whole-study findings and limits: In the 0.1-3.0 mg/kg groups, partial responders showed among the lowest expansion.

Blood samples were obtained at baseline, cycle 4 day 1, and cycle 7 day 1. Produced via immunoSEQ multiplex PCR; TCRdb's table is partial and in-frame only. The sample yields about 15,000 clones, approximately 82% seen once. In its sample, this clone ranks as medium-sized. Its matching antigen is unknown. Sequenced here: CD4+ or CD8+ T cells sorted from blood, sampled in a trial of the OX40 agonist ivuxolimab. The TCR sequence derives from an adult with an advanced solid tumor such as melanoma, head and neck, liver or kidney cancer.

CDR3 amino acids: CASSADSTYGYTF. The CDR3 DNA follows: TGTGCCAGCAGCGCGGACAGTACTTATGGCTACACCTTC. The J gene is TRBJ1-2, the V gene TRBV9, with D possibly matching TRBD1 (6 bases). The V end lost 3 bases, the J end lost 5 bases, and 11 bases lay between the germline ends. Germline lookup yields CDR1 SGDLS and CDR2 YYNGEE. The CDR3 length is 13 residues.